The present entry profiles one TCR beta chain with its context. The CDR3 spans 16 residues. V dropped 5 bases and J dropped 0 bases, with 14 bases sitting between them. Germline-derived CDR1 and CDR2 are MGHRA and YSYEKL. These data originate in a study of blood T cell repertoires in COVID-19. Study-wide context: The origin of the acute and convalescent COVID-19 samples was the United States, Italy and Spain. Sample material is recorded as cDNA or gDNA derived from T cells, B-cell-depleted T cells, or PBMCs.

In the study's own analysis: From reference gene primer amplification, estimates of nucleated cell counts were derived. TCRdb's table, derived via immunoSEQ multiplex PCR, lists solely in-frame clones and lacks some. V, J and clone size are taken as reported in that table, and D and trimming were inferred from the DNA itself. The sample gives around 300,000 clones, 86% of which show up once; about 3% is in the top ten. The chain recombines TRBV4-1 with TRBJ1-3; D might be TRBD1 (5 bases). This clonotype was sampled from a woman under 40 with active or convalescent COVID-19. The material sequenced was peripheral blood. As DNA, the CDR3 is TGCGCCAGCAGCGACCAGGGCAGGGACTCTGGAAACACCATATATTTT. Translating gives CASSDQGRDSGNTIYF.